The clone carrying this T cell receptor (beta chain) was recorded a few times. The sample comes from a study of CD8 T cells in ankylosing spondylitis. This CDR3 has 13 amino acids. CDR1 is GTSNPN, CDR2 SVGIG, per germline (reference sequence). The junction had 5 bases not matched to a gene; V was cut back by 3 bases and J by 4 bases. In TCRdb, the 5' RACE reads were re-called with MiXCR into one record per CDR3 protein. The sample shows under 200,000 distinct CDR3 sequences, 9.5% to 10% of them seen only once. The material sequenced was blood, either unsorted or a sorted T cell fraction (not recorded which). This receptor was identified in a female donor with ankylosing spondylitis or in good health (not recorded which). This rearrangement joins TRBV30 to TRBJ1-2; 7 bases align to TRBD1. Written as DNA, the CDR3 is TGTGCCTGGAGGACAGGGTTTACCTATGGCTACACCTTC. This translates into CAWRTGFTYGYTF.